The clone carrying this T cell receptor (beta chain) was found many times. J lost 10 bases, V lost 5 bases, and 11 bases had no gene match. Germline CDR1 is SGHVS and CDR2 is FQNEAQ. This CDR3 comprises 15 residues. Each molecule of TCR cDNA was tagged with one unique molecular identifier. MiXCR, run by TCRdb on the 5' RACE reads, gives a single entry per CDR3 protein. The data contain roughly 80,000 distinct CDR3 sequences, approximately 8.1% of them singletons. The time point denotes: sample taken at primary tumor resection. The donors were 72 patients with non-small cell lung cancer that was early-stage and untreated. Tumor, nontumor lung or frozen PBMC supplied whole RNA, sequenced without sorting. The data derive from a study of spatial heterogeneity in lung cancer. Background on the study: More beta-chain than alpha-chain sequences were consistently detected.

This sample comprised PBMCs, obtained at surgery. The V call is TRBV7-8, the J call TRBJ2-1; 10 nucleotides line up with TRBD2. This TCR was recovered from a male donor with early-stage non-small cell lung cancer. The CDR3 reads CASSGPGLAQEEQFF. In DNA form, the CDR3 reads TGTGCCAGCAGCGGACCGGGACTAGCGCAGGAGGAGCAGTTCTTC.